This TCR beta chain derives from a study of CXCR3-negative and CXCR3-positive naive CD8 T cells. Note on this clonotype: The antigen is unknown.

The TRB cDNA libraries were prepared by 5' RACE with UMI labels. Using the 5' RACE reads, TCRdb records one entry per CDR3 protein without DNA. This table lists some 150,000 distinct CDR3 sequences. General study results and limits: The study found more hydrophobic TRB CDR3s in CXCR3-positive naive cells than in CXCR3-negative naive cells.

CDR1 is SGHVS and CDR2 is FNYEAQ in the germline V gene. CDR3 length equals 16 residues. The sample was naive CXCR3+ CD8+ T cells from blood. Stated subset: CD45RO-CCR7+CD27+CD95- naive CD8+ T cells expressing CXCR3 (TNR3+). The chain recombines TRBV7-6 with TRBJ2-2; TCRdb reports TRBD2, a call that lacks DNA to check it against. The sequence came from a human donor in good health. Some clones in this sample may be carry-over from other donors' samples. CDR3 in amino acids: CASSPRLAGDTGELFF.